These T cell receptor beta chains were read from a single sample in a study of shared clonotypes between healthy human individuals. TCRdb keeps only in-frame clones here, not all; method: immunoSEQ multiplex PCR. The repertoire includes 2 million to 2.5 million clones, approximately 90% of them detected once, and around 0.38% sits in the top ten. Sequencing was carried out using naive CD4+ T cells from PBMCs. Source of these receptors: a man aged 18 to 35 in good health. Some clones in this sample may be carry-over from other donors' samples. The CDR3 runs from the conserved cysteine through the conserved F or W. The D gene is left open where the match is weak. Clone size, where shown, is once, few, many, or a class for clones that have expanded.

size	V	D	J	DNA	CDR3
-	TRBV30	TRBD2	TRBJ2-5	TGTGCCTGGGGGACTAGCGGGAGGAAGACCCAGTACTTC	CAWGTSGRKTQYF
-	TRBV9	-	TRBJ2-3	TGTGCCAGCAGCGTCTCTAGGCCCCCAGATACGCAGTATTTT	CASSVSRPPDTQYF
-	TRBV6-6	-	TRBJ1-2	TGTGCCAGCAGTCCCCGAACAGGGCGGGTTGATGGCTACACCTTC	CASSPRTGRVDGYTF
-	TRBV5-1	-	TRBJ1-5	TGCGCCAGCAGCCCCGGGGGGGCATCCCTTCAGCCCCAGCATTTT	CASSPGGASLQPQHF
-	TRBV5-6	-	TRBJ1-2	TGTGCCAGCAGCTTTTGGAGGGGCTATGGCTACACCTTC	CASSFWRGYGYTF
-	TRBV5-1	-	TRBJ2-1	TGCGCCAGCAGCTTTGTTATCAGGGGCAACAATGAGCAGTTCTTC	CASSFVIRGNNEQFF
-	TRBV1	-	TRBJ2-1	TGCACCAGCAGCCAAGGGGTGTGGGGAGCCAATTACAATGAGCAGTTCTTC	CTSSQGVWGANYNEQFF
-	TRBV6-1	TRBD1	TRBJ2-7	TGTGCCAGCAGTGAGTCGGGGACAGGGTCCCCTGAGCAGTACTTC	CASSESGTGSPEQYF
-	TRBV2	TRBD1	TRBJ1-5	TGTGCCAGCAAACCGGGACAGGGGAAGGGTCGGCCCCAGCATTTT	CASKPGQGKGRPQHF
-	TRBV9	-	TRBJ2-2	TGTGCCAGCAGCGAGGGTGACACCGGGGAGCTGTTTTTT	CASSEGDTGELFF
few	TRBV9	-	TRBJ1-1	TGTGCCAGCAGCGCCAGTGAGGGGACTGAAGCTTTCTTT	CASSASEGTEAFF
-	TRBV12-5	-	TRBJ2-3	TGTGCTAGTGGTTTGGACAGCCCCGAGTCCCGATATTTT	CASGLDSPESRYF
-	TRBV5-4	TRBD2	TRBJ2-5	TGTGCCAGCAGCCCCACTAGCGGGGAGGGAGAGACCCAGTACTTC	CASSPTSGEGETQYF
-	TRBV14	-	TRBJ1-2	TGTGCCAGCAGCCAAGATGGTTACAGGGAAACCATCTATGGCTACACCTTC	CASSQDGYRETIYGYTF
-	TRBV11-2	TRBD2	TRBJ2-7	TGTGCCAGCAGCCTGGACGGGAGGCTCTCCTACGAGCAGTACTTC	CASSLDGRLSYEQYF
-	TRBV6-6	-	TRBJ2-1	TGTGCCAGCAGGCCCACTACCTACAATGAGCAGTTCTTC	CASRPTTYNEQFF
-	TRBV30	TRBD1	TRBJ2-7	TGTGCCTGGATGAGACAGGGGGGCGAGCAGTACTTC	CAWMRQGGEQYF
-	TRBV5-1	-	TRBJ2-1	TGCGCCAGCAGCCCGGAGGGCCTCTACAATGAGCAGTTCTTC	CASSPEGLYNEQFF
few	TRBV5-6	-	TRBJ1-1	TGTGCCAGCAGCTTGGGTCTTATGAACACTGAAGCTTTCTTT	CASSLGLMNTEAFF
-	TRBV7-6	TRBD2	TRBJ2-3	TGTGCCAGCAGCTTAGAGGTTAGCGGGAGGAGCACAGATACGCAGTATTTT	CASSLEVSGRSTDTQYF
-	TRBV18	-	TRBJ2-5	TGTGCCAGCTCACCACGGGAGACCCAGTACTTC	CASSPRETQYF
once	TRBV7-8	-	TRBJ2-7	TGTGCCAGCAGCCCGCCGGGATATTGGTCCTACGAGCAGTACTTC	CASSPPGYWSYEQYF
-	TRBV27	TRBD2	TRBJ2-7	TGTGCCAGCAGTTTGACGGGGGGGACCTACGAGCAGTACTTC	CASSLTGGTYEQYF
-	TRBV7-9	TRBD1	TRBJ2-5	TGTGCCAGCAGCCCCGACAGGGTGAGGGAGACCCAGTACTTC	CASSPDRVRETQYF
few	TRBV29-1	-	TRBJ1-1	TGCAGCGTTTACCCCCTGAAGAACACTGAAGCTTTCTTT	CSVYPLKNTEAFF
-	TRBV10-3	TRBD2	TRBJ2-3	TGTGCCATCAGTGATCCCGGGACTAGCCCAGATACGCAGTATTTT	CAISDPGTSPDTQYF
-	TRBV7-2	TRBD1	TRBJ1-3	TGTGCCATCCGGGGACAGGGGAGGAACACCATATATTTT	CAIRGQGRNTIYF
-	TRBV5-1	TRBD2	TRBJ2-5	TGCGCCAGCAGCCTTCTTAGCGGGAGGGAGACCCAGTACTTC	CASSLLSGRETQYF
-	TRBV5-1	TRBD1	TRBJ1-1	TGCGCCAGCAGCAAACCAGGACAGGGGGGAACTGAAGCTTTCTTT	CASSKPGQGGTEAFF
-	TRBV4-2	TRBD1	TRBJ1-1	TGTGCCAGCAGCAAGACCCTGGGGGACAGGGTTGGCACTGAAGCTTTCTTT	CASSKTLGDRVGTEAFF
-	TRBV5-5	-	TRBJ2-5	TGTGCCAGCAGCCCGCCATTTCGAGAGACCCAGTACTTC	CASSPPFRETQYF
-	TRBV5-6	-	TRBJ1-3	TGTGCCAGCAGCTTGACAAGGGGTAGTGGAAACACCATATATTTT	CASSLTRGSGNTIYF
-	TRBV4-2	TRBD2	TRBJ2-1	TGTGCCAGCAGCCAAGGACTAGCGGGTAGGGATGAGCAGTTCTTC	CASSQGLAGRDEQFF
-	TRBV9	-	TRBJ2-7	TGTGCCAGCAGCGTAGCTGGAGACAGAGGCTACGAGCAGTACTTC	CASSVAGDRGYEQYF
-	TRBV7-3	-	TRBJ2-7	TGTGCCAGCAGCGTCCGGGACGGACCCTACGAGCAGTACTTC	CASSVRDGPYEQYF
-	TRBV7-9	-	TRBJ1-3	TGTGCCAGCGGGGGGATCGCTGGAAACACCATATATTTT	CASGGIAGNTIYF